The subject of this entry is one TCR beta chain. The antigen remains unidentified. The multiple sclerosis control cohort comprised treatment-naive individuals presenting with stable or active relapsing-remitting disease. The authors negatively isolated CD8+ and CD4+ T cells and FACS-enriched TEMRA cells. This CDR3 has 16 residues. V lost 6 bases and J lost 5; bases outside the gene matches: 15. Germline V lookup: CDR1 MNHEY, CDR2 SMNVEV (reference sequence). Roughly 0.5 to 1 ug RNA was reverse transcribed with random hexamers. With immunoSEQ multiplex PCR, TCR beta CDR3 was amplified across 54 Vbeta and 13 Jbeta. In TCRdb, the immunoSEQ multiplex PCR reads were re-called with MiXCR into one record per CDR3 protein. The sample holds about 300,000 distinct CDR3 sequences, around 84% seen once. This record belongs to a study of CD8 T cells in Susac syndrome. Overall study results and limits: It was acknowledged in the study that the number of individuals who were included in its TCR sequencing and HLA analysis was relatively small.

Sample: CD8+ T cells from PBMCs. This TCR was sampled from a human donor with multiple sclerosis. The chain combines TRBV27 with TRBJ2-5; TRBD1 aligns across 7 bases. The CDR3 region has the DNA TGTGCCAGCAGCCATATCCGGGACAGATCGCAGGAGACCCAGTACTTC. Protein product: CASSHIRDRSQETQYF.